The 17 T cell receptor beta chains below come from one sample, sequenced in a study of blood T cells in healthy people across ages. Through a sample-barcoded 5' primer and a J-beta primer mix, a second PCR was run for about 6 to 11 cycles. Each CDR3 protein gets one entry after TCRdb re-called the 5' RACE reads with MiXCR. The sample lists 780,000 or so distinct CDR3 sequences, roughly 25% occurring once. These data were also reused for a study on T cells of mothers and their children.

Sequences were obtained from blood. These receptors originate from a boy younger than 18 in good health.

This clonotype was seen only a few times. This chain joins TRBV4-1 and TRBJ1-6; a possible D gene is TRBD1 (5 bases). V lost 7 bases and J 9 bases, leaving 16 bases between the germline ends. CDR1 is MGHRA and CDR2 is YSYEKL in the germline V gene. The CDR3 extends over 14 amino acids. The CDR3 region is CASNPRDRGSPLHF. The CDR3 nucleotides are TGCGCCAGCAACCCCAGGGACCGGGGTTCACCCCTCCACTTT.

As for this clonotype: At one boundary the junction diverges from the germline segment, which might be a read error. The J gene is TRBJ2-1, the V gene TRBV12-3 or TRBV12-4; D is uncertain. This CDR3 is built from 14 residues. CDR3 bases: TGTGCCAGCAGTGGAATGCCCCACTACAATGAACAGTTCTTC. Residues: CASSGMPHYNEQFF.

The V call is TRBV10-2, the J call TRBJ2-1; 8 bases fit TRBD2. CDR3 length: 16 amino acids. Germline CDR1 and CDR2: WSHSY and SAAADI. V lost 8 bases, J lost 0 bases, and 9 bases stayed unmatched. CDR3: CASPPPGGSSYNEQFF. Here the CDR3 DNA reads TGCGCCAGCCCGCCTCCGGGGGGGAGCTCCTACAATGAGCAGTTCTTC.

CDR3 sequence: CASSQEPRGADTQYF. CDR3 nucleotides: TGCGCCAGCAGCCAAGAACCCAGGGGGGCAGATACGCAGTATTTT. This sequence joins TRBV4-1 and TRBJ2-3, with D perhaps TRBD1 (7 bases). V lost 0 bases and J 4 bases, leaving 11 bases between the germline ends. Germline CDR1 and CDR2: MGHRA and YSYEKL. This CDR3 comprises 15 residues.

This chain links TRBV2 with TRBJ2-7, with D perhaps matching TRBD1 (5 bases). The CDR3 is 14 residues long. V lost 2 bases and J lost 3, with 11 bases in between. Germline V gene sequence: CDR1 SNHLY, CDR2 FYNNEI. The CDR3 protein is CASSERQGNYEQYF. The CDR3 DNA is TGTGCCAGCAGTGAAAGGCAGGGCAACTACGAGCAGTACTTC.

The genes are TRBV9 and TRBJ1-4; the D is unclear. The CDR3 length is 15 residues. The V gene lost 4 bases and the J gene lost 8 bases, with 18 bases spanning the gap. CDR1 and CDR2 (germline): SGDLS, YYNGEE. For the CDR3, the DNA is TGTGCCAGCAGCCCCCACGCGAGGCCGGGGGAAAAACTGTTTTTT. Its protein product is CASSPHARPGEKLFF.

This clonotype was found a few times. The chain joins TRBV20-1 to TRBJ1-6; D is undetermined. The CDR3 has 12 amino acids. Trimming pared 5 bases from V and 11 bases from J, leaving 13 bases between. Germline V gene data show CDR1 as DFQATT and CDR2 as SNEGSKA (reference sequence). Written as DNA, the CDR3 is TGCAGTGCTGAGCAGGCAGGCGCACCCCTCCACTTT. It translates to CSAEQAGAPLHF.

There are a few counts of this clonotype. The chain carries TRBV7-2 and TRBJ2-2; 9 bases align to TRBD1. After removal of 5 bases from V and 6 bases from J, the junction contained 10 bases not matched to a gene. Per germline, CDR1 SGHTA and CDR2 FQGNSA. CDR3 size: 16 residues. The chain's CDR3 is CASSPTGTGSPGELFF. In DNA, the CDR3 is TGTGCCAGCAGCCCCACCGGGACAGGGAGTCCCGGGGAGCTGTTTTTT.

This clonotype came up a few times. The rearrangement uses TRBV20-1 and TRBJ2-3, with D possibly being TRBD1 (6 bases). V gave up 5 bases and J gave up 0 bases, with 15 bases separating them. Germline values: CDR1 DFQATT, CDR2 SNEGSKA (reference sequence). CDR3 length: 15 residues. CDR3 coding DNA: TGCAGTGCTTTTAGACAGGCGACTAGCACAGATACGCAGTATTTT. This encodes CSAFRQATSTDTQYF.

The chain links TRBV11-2 to TRBJ1-6; 7 bases map to TRBD1. Germline CDR1 is SGHAT and CDR2 is FQNNGV. V gave up 3 bases and J gave up 6 bases; unmatched junction bases: 5. The CDR3 covers 15 residues. CDR3 region: CASSFGSGGNSPLHF. The CDR3, as DNA: TGTGCCAGCAGCTTTGGATCAGGGGGTAATTCACCCCTCCACTTT.

This clonotype was observed a handful of times. A junction end diverges from the germline sequence, so it may reflect a read error. J is TRBJ2-1 and V is TRBV2; D is possibly TRBD2 (6 bases). CDR1 is SNHLY, CDR2 FYNNEI, per germline. The CDR3 sequence is 10 residues long. CDR3 amino acids: CASRTGTSVF. CDR3 DNA sequence: TGTGCCAGCAGGACCGGGACTTCGGTCTTC.

The CDR3 DNA is TGTGCCAGCAGCGCCGAGGCGATCGCGGACTATGGCTACACCTTC. This codes for CASSAEAIADYGYTF. The chain combines TRBV9 with TRBJ1-2, with D unresolved. This CDR3 is built from 15 residues. V lost 3 bases to trimming and J lost 3 bases, with 15 bases between them. CDR1 and CDR2 from the germline V gene are SGDLS and YYNGEE.

This clonotype was seen a handful of times. The genes are TRBV6-2 or TRBV6-3 and TRBJ2-5; 9 bases line up with TRBD1. The length of the CDR3 is 15 residues. CDR1 and CDR2 from the germline V gene are MNHEY and SVGEGT. Losses at the gene ends were 5 bases for V and 11 bases for J; bases not matched to a gene: 15. The CDR3 loop is CASSTAGTGTGEQYF. The DNA for the CDR3 is TGTGCCAGCAGTACGGCCGGGACAGGGACTGGGGAGCAGTACTTC.

The chain carries TRBV18 and TRBJ1-2; no definite D call. The CDR3 is made up of 13 amino acids. V was trimmed by 2 bases and J by 2 bases, leaving 6 bases between them. Germline V CDR1 and CDR2: KGHSH, LQKENI. CDR3 DNA sequence: TGTGCCAGCTCACCAAACAGCAACTATGGCTACACCTTC. Amino acids: CASSPNSNYGYTF.

V usage is TRBV30 and J usage is TRBJ2-1; 7 bases are shared with TRBD1. The length of the CDR3 is 14 residues. V lost 5 bases and J lost 4; bases outside the gene matches: 8. Germline CDR1 reads GTSNPN; CDR2 reads SVGIG (reference sequence). The CDR3: CAWHNTGAYNEQFF. CDR3 in DNA: TGTGCCTGGCATAATACAGGGGCATACAATGAGCAGTTCTTC.

This sequence joins TRBV29-1 and TRBJ2-1, with D possibly being TRBD1 or TRBD2 (5 bases each). The end of the DNA aligns better with TRBJ2-5, so the J call may be wrong. This CDR3 has 15 amino acids. Looked up from germline, CDR1 is SQVTM and CDR2 is ANQGSEA. CDR3 in amino acids: CSVEGGLGTQETQYF. CDR3 nucleotides: TGCAGCGTTGAAGGCGGATTAGGGACCCAAGAGACCCAGTACTTC.

In its sample, this clonotype was seen a few times. V is TRBV6-6 and J is TRBJ2-7, with 9 bases aligning to TRBD1. From germline, CDR1 is MNHNY and CDR2 SVGAGI (reference sequence). The ends lost 7 bases at V and 3 bases at J; junction bases unmatched: 10. This CDR3 has 15 residues. The CDR3 loop reads CASNSGTGSLYEQYF. CDR3 nucleotide sequence: TGTGCCAGCAACTCCGGGACAGGGTCGCTCTACGAGCAGTACTTC.